The clone carrying this T cell receptor (beta chain) was seen many times. The target antigen is unknown. This specimen comes from a study of T cells in Graves' hyperthyroidism and ophthalmopathy. Study-wide results and caveats: Separating ophthalmopathy from stable hyperthyroidism was achieved by a 13 V-J model.

Template material for amplifying TCR beta CDR3 regions consisted of RNA transcripts. A set of HTBI primers served as the primers for a first-round RT-PCR of the TCR CDR3. MiXCR, applied by TCRdb to the multiplex PCR reads, yields one record per CDR3 protein. In the table there are hundreds of thousands of distinct CDR3 sequences, around 20% of which are singletons. This receptor was taken from a man aged 40-49 years with Graves' hyperthyroidism. Sequenced: blood.

The CDR3 is CASSETREITGTGHTGELFF. The CDR3 coding sequence is TGTGCCAGCAGCGAAACCAGGGAAATTACCGGGACAGGTCACACCGGGGAGCTGTTTTTT. J is TRBJ2-2 and V is TRBV2, with TRBD1 identical over 8 bases. Unmatched junction bases numbered 21, after V lost 6 bases and J lost 3 bases. CDR1 and CDR2 from the germline V gene are SNHLY and FYNNEI. CDR3 length: 20 amino acids.